One T cell receptor beta chain is described in this entry. Trimming removed 3 bases from V and 9 bases from J, with 18 bases in between. The CDR3 extends over 14 amino acids. The germline V gene encodes CDR1 DFQATT and CDR2 SNEGSKA (reference sequence). These data originate in a study of T cell responses to AZD1222 COVID-19 vaccine. Profiling relied on immunoSEQ multiplex PCR, and the TCRdb table lists in-frame clones only, not all of them. The top ten hold about 6.5% of the sample, which has 150,000 to 200,000 clones, less than 95% seen once. This rearrangement joins TRBV20-1 to TRBJ2-1; D could derive from TRBD1 or TRBD2 (6 bases each). This sample comprised peripheral blood, obtained 28 days after the second AZD1222 dose. The TCR sequence derives from an adult who received the AZD1222 COVID-19 vaccine. The CDR3 here is CSASAWGAHGEQFF. CDR3 DNA: TGCAGTGCTAGTGCTTGGGGGGCCCACGGTGAGCAGTTCTTC.